Given below is one TCR beta chain in context. This sample is part of a study of identical twins. Germline CDR1 is DFQATT and CDR2 is SNEGSKA (reference sequence). V lost 2 bases and J 5 bases, leaving 10 bases between the germline ends. The CDR3 consists of 12 residues. TCRdb itself ran the 5' RACE reads through MiXCR, one entry per CDR3 protein. This sample yields some 760,000 distinct CDR3 sequences, of which roughly 20% are seen a single time; around 13% belongs to the top ten. Healthy Caucasians made up all donors. This sample was shared with a second study, whose subject was T cells expressing NK-cell markers.

The sequenced material came from PBMCs. The J gene is TRBJ2-7, the V gene TRBV20-1; tentative D call: TRBD2 (6 bases). The TCR originated in a woman between 18 and 29 years old in good health. CDR3 in DNA: TGCAGTGCTAGAATCGGCGGGGACGAGCAGTACTTC. It translates to CSARIGGDEQYF.